This entry lists 8 T cell receptor beta chains sequenced from one sample in a study of early T cells in non-severe SARS-CoV-2 infection. MiXCR, applied by TCRdb to the 5' RACE reads, yields one record per CDR3 protein. The sample yields approximately 73,000 distinct CDR3 sequences, roughly 13% seen once. Sequencing was performed on whole blood. These receptors all come from an adult who was a healthcare worker with PCR-confirmed SARS-CoV-2 infection or an uninfected control (not recorded which).

The sample holds a few counts of this clonotype. The chain has TRBV27 and TRBJ2-6; D unresolved. V dropped 6 bases and J dropped 2 bases, with 11 bases sitting between them. This CDR3 has 15 amino acids. Germline CDR1 and CDR2: MNHEY and SMNVEV (reference sequence). Here the CDR3 reads CASSVFLAGANVLTF. In DNA, the CDR3 is TGTGCCAGCAGCGTGTTTTTAGCTGGGGCCAACGTCCTGACTTTC.

In this sample, this clonotype turned up a few times. The rearrangement links TRBV20-1 to TRBJ2-1; TRBD1 matches at 10 bases. The CDR3 extends over 14 amino acids. V gave up 3 bases and J gave up 8 bases; unmatched junction bases: 7. Germline values: CDR1 DFQATT, CDR2 SNEGSKA (reference sequence). The CDR3 sequence is CSASLDRGFDEQFF. In DNA, the CDR3 is TGCAGTGCTAGCCTGGACAGGGGGTTCGATGAGCAGTTCTTC.

This clonotype was recorded many times. The chain uses TRBV4-3 and TRBJ2-3, with TRBD2 identical over 12 bases. J gave up 0 bases and V 4 bases, and 8 bases lay outside the gene matches. The CDR3 runs to 18 residues. Per germline, CDR1 LGHNA and CDR2 YSLEER. DNA of the CDR3: TGCGCCAGCAGCCGAGCTCTAGCGGGAGGGCCCAGCACAGATACGCAGTATTTT. Translation: CASSRALAGGPSTDTQYF.

There are many counts of this clonotype. CDR3 amino acids: CASSPRWDLAGVQADTQYF. CDR3 in DNA: TGTGCCAGCTCACCACGATGGGATTTGGCGGGAGTGCAAGCAGATACGCAGTATTTT. The rearrangement links TRBV18 to TRBJ2-3, with 7 bases matching TRBD2. CDR1 is KGHSH, CDR2 LQKENI, per germline. The CDR3 has 19 amino acids. With V trimmed by 1 base and J by 4 bases, 17 bases remained unmatched.

This clonotype came up a few times. The chain is built from TRBV7-9 and TRBJ2-2; a weak D match, TRBD2 (5 bases). CDR3 length: 11 amino acids. Trimming took off 6 bases at V and 7 bases at J, with 6 bases between the two ends. CDR1 SEHNR and CDR2 FQNEAQ come from the germline V gene (reference sequence). CDR3 sequence (DNA): TGTGCCAGCAGGAGGGTCGGGGAGCTGTTTTTT. Translation: CASRRVGELFF.

The chain employs TRBV12-2 and TRBJ2-2; the D call of TRBD1 is as the table states it, not checked on the DNA. TRBV12-2 is annotated as a pseudogene. The CDR3 is 17 residues long. CDR3 sequence: CASRQRGQGARTGELFF. CDR3 sequence (DNA): TGTGCAAGTCGCCAAAGGGGCCAGGGGGCGAGGACCGGGGAGCTGTTTTTT.

This clonotype was counted a few times. The rearrangement uses TRBV28 and TRBJ1-6; 8 bases line up with TRBD1. Germline V gene lookup returns CDR1 MDHEN and CDR2 SYDVKM. CDR3 size: 16 residues. Losses at the gene ends were 7 bases for V and 3 bases for J; bases not matched to a gene: 8. The CDR3 sequence is CASTTADRGYNSPLHF. CDR3 nucleotides: TGTGCCAGCACCACCGCCGACAGGGGCTATAATTCACCCCTCCACTTT.

This clonotype was seen a few times. The V call is TRBV20-1, the J call TRBJ2-7, with 10 bases aligning to TRBD2. Per germline, CDR1 DFQATT and CDR2 SNEGSKA (reference sequence). V shed 6 bases, J shed 4 bases, and the junction held 9 bases outside the gene matches. The CDR3 consists of 14 residues. The DNA of the CDR3 is TGCAGTGCGAAGTCCAGCGGGAGGGGTTACGAGCAGTACTTC. Protein: CSAKSSGRGYEQYF.